This T cell receptor beta chain was found in a study of T cells in localized non-small cell lung cancer. From germline, CDR1 is MNHGY and CDR2 SAAAGT. The CDR3 has 12 residues. V lost 6 bases and J 1 base, leaving 6 bases between the germline ends. The data were produced by immunoSEQ multiplex PCR, yet TCRdb's version contains in-frame clones alone and is incomplete. The sample gives more than 2,000 clones, 30% to 40% of which show up once; more than 12% is in the top ten. In its sample, this clone is medium-sized (0.01 to 0.1%). V and J are TRBV6-8 and TRBJ1-2; D is perhaps TRBD1 (5 bases). This TCR was recovered from a man aged 40-75 years with stage II lung adenocarcinoma. Sequencing used lung tumor tissue, obtained before any cancer treatment. CDR3 loop: CASRGGNYGYTF. CDR3 in DNA: TGTGCCAGCAGGGGGGGTAACTATGGCTACACCTTC.